The table lists the clone carrying this TCR beta chain with a few counts. V lost 0 bases and J lost 7; bases outside the gene matches: 9. The CDR3 loop spans 15 amino acids. Germline CDR1 and CDR2: GTSNPN and SVGIG (reference sequence). This record comes from a study of blood T cell repertoires in COVID-19. Clones were read by immunoSEQ multiplex PCR, and TCRdb kept only the in-frame ones, dropping some. The sample carries approximately 350,000 clones, around four fifths recorded once. The sequenced sample consisted of PBMCs or T cells enriched from blood (not recorded which). The source is a woman in her forties or fifties who had recovered from COVID-19. V usage is TRBV30 and J usage is TRBJ1-5; 7 bases line up with TRBD1. The DNA of the CDR3 is TGTGCCTGGAGTGTCGGGTCAGGGGGTGGGCAGCCCCAGCATTTT. It specifies CAWSVGSGGGQPQHF.